This T cell receptor (beta chain) was identified in a study of T cell responses to AZD1222 COVID-19 vaccine. General study results and limits: Most donors were white British and more were female, and clonal diversity was possibly underestimated.

The method was immunoSEQ multiplex PCR; TCRdb's version includes in-frame clones alone and lacks a portion of them. Of 120,000 to 150,000 clones listed, roughly nine tenths were seen once; the top ten hold roughly 1.7%. This CDR3 comprises 16 residues. In germline, CDR1 is SEHNR, CDR2 FQNEAQ (reference sequence). The V gene end was trimmed by 5 bases and the J gene end by 5 bases; junction bases not matched to a gene: 10. As regards this clone: Its antigen is not identified.

It was second doses at about 4 or about 12 weeks that were pooled. The genes are TRBV7-9 and TRBJ1-4, with 8 bases identical to TRBD1. Source: peripheral blood, taken 28 days after the second AZD1222 dose. This receptor was obtained from an adult who received the AZD1222 COVID-19 vaccine. The DNA of the CDR3 is TGTGCCAGCAGCCCTCTGCCGGACAGGGTCAATGAAAAACTGTTTTTT. Its protein product is CASSPLPDRVNEKLFF.